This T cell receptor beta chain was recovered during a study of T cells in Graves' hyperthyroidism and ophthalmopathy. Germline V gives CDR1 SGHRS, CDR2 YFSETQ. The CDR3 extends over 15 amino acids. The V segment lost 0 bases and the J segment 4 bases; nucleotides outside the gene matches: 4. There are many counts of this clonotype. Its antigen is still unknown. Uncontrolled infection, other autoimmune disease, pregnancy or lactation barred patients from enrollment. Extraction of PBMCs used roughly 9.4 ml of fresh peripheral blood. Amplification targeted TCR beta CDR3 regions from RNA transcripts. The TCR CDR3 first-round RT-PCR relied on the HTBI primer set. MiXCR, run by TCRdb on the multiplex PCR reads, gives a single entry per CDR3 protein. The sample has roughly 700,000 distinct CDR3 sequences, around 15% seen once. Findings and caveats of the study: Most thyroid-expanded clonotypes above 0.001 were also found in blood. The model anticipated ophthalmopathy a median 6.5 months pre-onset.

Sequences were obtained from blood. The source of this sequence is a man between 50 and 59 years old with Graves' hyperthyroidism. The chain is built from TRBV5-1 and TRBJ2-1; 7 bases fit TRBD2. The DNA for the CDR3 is TGCGCCAGCAGCTTGGAAGGACTAGATTACAATGAGCAGTTCTTC. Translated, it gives CASSLEGLDYNEQFF.